The subject of this entry is one T cell receptor (beta chain). This entry belongs to a study of CD8+ T cells in alopecia areata. Study at large: Once tofacitinib had been taken for 6 to 18 months, 6 months off drug followed. The SALT score measured affected scalp surface percentage in treated patients.

Extraction of RNA preceded its reverse transcription into cDNA, which served as the sequencing template. Measured with immunoSEQ multiplex PCR; TCRdb has only the in-frame clones, and not every one. The repertoire holds around 180,000 clones, with under 80% as singletons. CDR1 and CDR2 from the germline V gene are MGHRA and YSYEKL. The CDR3 is 14 amino acids. V lost 4 bases, J lost 3 bases, and 4 bases stayed unmatched. Treatment specified: oral pan-JAK inhibitor, 5-10 mg twice daily. Sequenced material: CD4+ T cells sorted from blood, taken between weeks 49 and 50, from a patient treated with tofacitinib. The TCR comes from a human donor with alopecia areata. The J gene is TRBJ2-3, the V gene TRBV4-1; 7 nucleotides match TRBD1. Here the CDR3 DNA reads TGCGCCAGCAGCCCGCCCAGGGGGACAGATACGCAGTATTTT. Amino acids: CASSPPRGTDTQYF.